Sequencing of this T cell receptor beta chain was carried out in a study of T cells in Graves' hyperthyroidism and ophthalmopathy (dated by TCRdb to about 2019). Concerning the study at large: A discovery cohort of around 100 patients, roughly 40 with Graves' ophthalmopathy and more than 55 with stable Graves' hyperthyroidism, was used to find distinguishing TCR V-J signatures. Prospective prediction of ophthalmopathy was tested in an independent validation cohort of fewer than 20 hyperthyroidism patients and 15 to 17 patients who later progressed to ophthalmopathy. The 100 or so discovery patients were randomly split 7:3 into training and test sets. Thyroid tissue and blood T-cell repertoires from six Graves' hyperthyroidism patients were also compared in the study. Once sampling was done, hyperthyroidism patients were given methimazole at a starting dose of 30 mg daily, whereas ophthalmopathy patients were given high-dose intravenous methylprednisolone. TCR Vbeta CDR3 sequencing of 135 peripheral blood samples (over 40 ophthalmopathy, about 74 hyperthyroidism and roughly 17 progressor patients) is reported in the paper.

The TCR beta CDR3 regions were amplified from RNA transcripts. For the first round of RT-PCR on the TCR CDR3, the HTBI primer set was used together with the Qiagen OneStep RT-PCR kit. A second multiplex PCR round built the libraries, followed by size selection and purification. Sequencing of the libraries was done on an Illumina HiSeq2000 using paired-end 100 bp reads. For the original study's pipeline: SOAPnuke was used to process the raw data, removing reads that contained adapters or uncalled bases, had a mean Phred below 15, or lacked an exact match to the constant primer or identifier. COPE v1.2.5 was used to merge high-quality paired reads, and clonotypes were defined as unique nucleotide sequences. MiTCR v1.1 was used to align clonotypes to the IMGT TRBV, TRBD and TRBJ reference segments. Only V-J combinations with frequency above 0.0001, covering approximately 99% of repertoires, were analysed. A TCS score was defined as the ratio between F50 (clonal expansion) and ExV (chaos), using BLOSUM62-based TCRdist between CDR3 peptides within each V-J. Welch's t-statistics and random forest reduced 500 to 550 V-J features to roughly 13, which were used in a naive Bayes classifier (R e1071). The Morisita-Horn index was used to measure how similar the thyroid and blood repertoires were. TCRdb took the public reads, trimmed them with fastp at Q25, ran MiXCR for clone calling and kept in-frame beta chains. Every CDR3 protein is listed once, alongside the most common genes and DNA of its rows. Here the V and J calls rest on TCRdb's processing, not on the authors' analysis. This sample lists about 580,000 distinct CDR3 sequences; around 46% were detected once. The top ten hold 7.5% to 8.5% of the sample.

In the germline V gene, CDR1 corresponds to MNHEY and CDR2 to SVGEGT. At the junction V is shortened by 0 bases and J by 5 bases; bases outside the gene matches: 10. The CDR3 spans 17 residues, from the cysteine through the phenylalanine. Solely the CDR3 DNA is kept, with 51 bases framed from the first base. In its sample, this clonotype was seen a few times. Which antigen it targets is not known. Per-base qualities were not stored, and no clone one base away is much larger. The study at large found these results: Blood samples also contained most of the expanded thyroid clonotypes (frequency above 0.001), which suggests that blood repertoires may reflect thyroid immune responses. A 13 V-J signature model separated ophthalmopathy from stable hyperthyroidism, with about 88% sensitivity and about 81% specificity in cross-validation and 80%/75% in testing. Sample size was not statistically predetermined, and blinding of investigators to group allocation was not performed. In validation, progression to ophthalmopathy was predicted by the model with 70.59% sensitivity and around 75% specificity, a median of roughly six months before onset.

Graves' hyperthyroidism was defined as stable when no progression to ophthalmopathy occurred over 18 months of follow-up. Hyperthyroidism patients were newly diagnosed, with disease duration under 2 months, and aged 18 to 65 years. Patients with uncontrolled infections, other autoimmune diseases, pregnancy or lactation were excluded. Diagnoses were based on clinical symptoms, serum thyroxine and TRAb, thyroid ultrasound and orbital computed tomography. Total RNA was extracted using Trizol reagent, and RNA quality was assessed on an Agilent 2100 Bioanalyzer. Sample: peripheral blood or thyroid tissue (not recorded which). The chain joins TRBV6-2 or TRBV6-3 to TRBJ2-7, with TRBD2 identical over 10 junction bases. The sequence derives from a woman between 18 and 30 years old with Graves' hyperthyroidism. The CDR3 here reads CASSYSFLAGVGDEQYF. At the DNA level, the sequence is TGTGCCAGCAGTTACTCCTTCCTAGCGGGAGTAGGGGACGAGCAGTACTTC.